This TCR beta chain originates from a study of T cells in localized non-small cell lung cancer. General study points: Of the tissues analyzed, uninvolved adjacent lung showed maximal T cell clonality, greater than tumor. Researchers found a median around 50 of the top 100 tumor clones in adjacent lung. Among blood samples, higher T cell density accompanied longer overall survival. It remains possible that heterogeneity exists, since only one tumor region was sequenced.

In regard to this clone: No antigen is known for it.

This CDR3 has 11 amino acids. Germline loops: CDR1 GTSNPN, CDR2 SVGIG (reference sequence). The V end lost 1 base, the J end lost 6 bases, and 7 bases lay between the germline ends. Sequencing used immunoSEQ multiplex PCR; TCRdb keeps in-frame clones, though not all of them. The profile shows 50,000 to 75,000 clones, about 90% of them singletons. This sequence joins TRBV30 and TRBJ2-7, with D perhaps matching TRBD1 or TRBD2 (5 bases each). This sequence was found in a man aged 35 to 69 with stage I squamous cell lung carcinoma. The specimen was peripheral blood, collected before any cancer treatment. The CDR3 is CAWSGGSEQYF. Here the CDR3 DNA reads TGTGCCTGGAGTGGGGGGAGCGAGCAGTACTTC.